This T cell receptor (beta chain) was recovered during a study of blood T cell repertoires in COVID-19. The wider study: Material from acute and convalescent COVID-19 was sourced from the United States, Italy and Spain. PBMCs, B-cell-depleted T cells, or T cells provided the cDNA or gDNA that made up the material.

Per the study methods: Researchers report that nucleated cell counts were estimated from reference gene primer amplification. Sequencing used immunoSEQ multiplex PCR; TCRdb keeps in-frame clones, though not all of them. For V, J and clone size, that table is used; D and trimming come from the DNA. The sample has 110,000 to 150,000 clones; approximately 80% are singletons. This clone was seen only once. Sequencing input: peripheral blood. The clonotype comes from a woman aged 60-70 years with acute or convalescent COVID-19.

CDR3: CASRPRGSNYGYTF. In DNA, the CDR3 is TGTGCCAGCAGGCCGCGGGGAAGCAACTATGGCTACACCTTC. The genes are TRBV6-5 and TRBJ1-2, with no clear D. Germline CDR1 MNHEY, CDR2 SVGAGI. CDR3 size: 14 residues. V lost 6 bases and J 2 bases, leaving 13 bases between the germline ends.